Listed here are 2 T cell receptor beta chains from one sample, sequenced in a study of blood T cells in healthy people across ages (dated by TCRdb to the mid-2010s). The library relied on 5' RACE. The sequencer was an Illumina HiSeq 2500. A second PCR of about 7 to 12 cycles was run with a J-beta primer mix and a sample-barcoded 5' primer. TCRdb reworked the public reads: Q25 trimming with fastp, MiXCR clone assembly, productive beta chains retained. Entries are consolidated by CDR3 protein sequence, retaining the most common genes and DNA. The sample profile shows hundreds of thousands of distinct CDR3 sequences; just under 25% of them were found once. Under 9.5% of the sample lies in the top ten. The same specimen was also included in a second study, on T cells of mothers and their children.

The sequenced sample was blood. These receptors all stem from a boy aged 5-17 years in good health.

This chain uses TRBV29-1 with TRBJ2-1; possibly TRBD2 for D (6 bases). Germline V gene data show CDR1 as SQVTM and CDR2 as ANQGSEA. The CDR3 contains 15 residues. V was shortened by 7 bases and J by 1 base, with 17 bases between the two germline ends. The CDR3 region has the DNA TGCAGCGCCCGGGTGGGGGGAGTGTCCTACAATGAGCAGTTCTTC. Translated: CSARVGGVSYNEQFF.

This clonotype came up many times. V is TRBV6-6 and J is TRBJ2-2; TRBD2 aligns across 8 bases. The CDR3 totals 17 residues. The V and J ends lost 3 bases and 4 bases, in that order; junction bases with no gene match: 10. In germline, CDR1 is MNHNY, CDR2 SVGAGI (reference sequence). The CDR3 region has the DNA TGTGCCAGCAGTTATTCGTTCGGGGGGGGCCGCACCGGGGAGCTGTTTTTT. It translates to CASSYSFGGGRTGELFF.